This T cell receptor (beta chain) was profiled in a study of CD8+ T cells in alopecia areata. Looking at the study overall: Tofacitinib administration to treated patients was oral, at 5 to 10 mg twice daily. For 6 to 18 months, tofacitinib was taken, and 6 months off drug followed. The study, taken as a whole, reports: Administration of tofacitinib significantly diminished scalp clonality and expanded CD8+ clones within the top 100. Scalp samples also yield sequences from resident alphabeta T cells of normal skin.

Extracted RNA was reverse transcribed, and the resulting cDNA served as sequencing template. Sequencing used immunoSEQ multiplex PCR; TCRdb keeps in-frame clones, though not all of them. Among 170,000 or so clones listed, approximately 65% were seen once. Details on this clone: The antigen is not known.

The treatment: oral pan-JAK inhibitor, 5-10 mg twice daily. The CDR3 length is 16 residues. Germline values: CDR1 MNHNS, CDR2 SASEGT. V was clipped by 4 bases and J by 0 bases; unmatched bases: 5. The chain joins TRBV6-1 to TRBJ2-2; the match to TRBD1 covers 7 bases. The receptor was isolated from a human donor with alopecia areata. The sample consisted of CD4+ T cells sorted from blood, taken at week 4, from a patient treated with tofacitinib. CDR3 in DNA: TGTGCCAGCAGTGCCCGAGGGGGCCCGAACACCGGGGAGCTGTTTTTT. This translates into CASSARGGPNTGELFF.